A selection of T cell receptor beta chains follows, all from one sample in a study of shared clonotypes between healthy human individuals. This table comes from immunoSEQ multiplex PCR, and its TCRdb copy is limited to in-frame clones, with some not included. The sample has around 2.5 million clones; roughly 93% are singletons. The material sequenced was naive CD4+ T cells from PBMCs. The receptor set was obtained from a man between 18 and 29 years old in good health. Some clones in this sample may be carry-over from other donors' samples. Both conserved end residues are part of each CDR3. D genes are given only for firm matches. Size is stated for part of the rows, as once, few or many counts, or as a class when the clone is expanded.

>TRBJ2-5|once|NA|TRBV6-1
TGTGCCAGCACAGGGGGGTTGGGGGAGACCCAGTACTTC
CASTGGLGETQYF
>TRBJ1-3|NA|TRBD1|TRBV15
TGTGCCACCAGCGGATACAGGGGGCCTGGAAACACCATATATTTT
CATSGYRGPGNTIYF
>TRBJ2-2|NA|TRBD2|TRBV6-6
TGTGCCATCAAATTTAGCGGGGTGAACACCGGGGAGCTGTTTTTT
CAIKFSGVNTGELFF
>TRBJ1-5|NA|NA|TRBV18
TGTGCCAGCTCACCAATGGTGCAGGGACCTTATAGCAATCAGCCCCAGCATTTT
CASSPMVQGPYSNQPQHF
>TRBJ1-2|NA|TRBD1|TRBV18
TGTGCCAGCTCACCGCGCCCAGACAGGGGAGGAGAAGCGGGCGGCTACACCTTC
CASSPRPDRGGEAGGYTF
>TRBJ2-1|NA|NA|TRBV11-2
TGTGCCAGCAGCGCGATACAAGGGTCTTACAATGAGCAGTTCTTC
CASSAIQGSYNEQFF
>TRBJ1-5|NA|NA|TRBV28
TGTGCCAGCAGTTTATATCCTGGGCTTCATCAGCCCCAGCATTTT
CASSLYPGLHQPQHF
>TRBJ1-1|once|NA|TRBV28
TGTGCCAGCAGTTTGCAGATGAACACTGAAGCTTTCTTT
CASSLQMNTEAFF
>TRBJ2-1|NA|NA|TRBV5-1
TGCGCCAGCAGCTTGGGGACTTTGGGGAATGAGCAGTTCTTC
CASSLGTLGNEQFF
>TRBJ1-2|NA|TRBD1|TRBV28
TGTGCCAGTCAGGGGGACGACTATGGCTACACCTTC
CASQGDDYGYTF
>TRBJ1-4|NA|TRBD1|TRBV28
TGTGCCAGCAGGGGGGGGACAGGGCACGAAAAACTGTTTTTT
CASRGGTGHEKLFF
>TRBJ2-3|NA|NA|TRBV9
TGTGCCAGCAGCGTTAGGGGGGACGATACGCAGTATTTT
CASSVRGDDTQYF
>TRBJ1-5|NA|NA|TRBV10-3
TGTGCCATCAGCGTCCAGGGTATTGGGCAGCCCCAGCATTTT
CAISVQGIGQPQHF
>TRBJ2-5|NA|NA|TRBV28
TGTGCCAGCAGCCTGCGGGAACAAGAGACCCAGTACTTC
CASSLREQETQYF
>TRBJ2-1|few|NA|TRBV7-3
TGTGCCAGCAGCTTAACGGCAGGGGTGGGCAATGAGCAGTTCTTC
CASSLTAGVGNEQFF
>TRBJ2-1|NA|TRBD2|TRBV30
TGTGCCTGGACAAGTAAAGCGGGAGGATACAATGAGCAGTTCTTC
CAWTSKAGGYNEQFF
>TRBJ2-2|NA|TRBD1|TRBV5-1
TGCGCCAGCAGCTACTCCGGGACAGATAACACCGGGGAGCTGTTTTTT
CASSYSGTDNTGELFF
>TRBJ1-5|once|NA|TRBV5-8
TGTGCCAGCAGCTTCATTTCTCGTCAGCCCCAGCATTTT
CASSFISRQPQHF
>TRBJ1-5|NA|NA|TRBV11-2
TGTGCCAGCAGCTTAGAGGGGGCGTATCAGCCCCAGCATTTT
CASSLEGAYQPQHF
>TRBJ2-7|NA|NA|TRBV6-1
TGTGCCAGCAGTGAAAGGACAAGCCTCTACGAGCAGTACTTC
CASSERTSLYEQYF
>TRBJ1-1|NA|TRBD1|TRBV27
TGTGCCAGCAGTTCCCCCAGGGGGCGGGGAGGCACTGAAGCTTTCTTT
CASSSPRGRGGTEAFF
>TRBJ1-5|few|NA|TRBV29-1
TGCAGCGTTAGAGTGGGAGAGGAACAGCCCCAGCATTTT
CSVRVGEEQPQHF
>TRBJ1-5|NA|NA|TRBV25-1
TGTGCCAGCAGTCCAAGCAGCTATAGCAATCAGCCCCAGCATTTT
CASSPSSYSNQPQHF
>TRBJ1-2|NA|NA|TRBV28
TGTGCCAGCAGCCGCCTGGACGGCGCCCTCACCTTC
CASSRLDGALTF
>TRBJ2-1|once|NA|TRBV27
TGTGCCAGCAGACCGAGACAGGTTAGCTCCTACAATGAGCAGTTCTTC
CASRPRQVSSYNEQFF